Reported below is one T cell receptor (beta chain). Antigen unknown. Stated treatment: roughly 18 received Ad26.COV2.S at low or high dose, single or two shots; about five received placebo; per-sample allocation not given. Collection of the samples took place on day 63 after the first injection of vaccine or placebo. This entry comes from a study of Ad26.COV2.S vaccination and SARS-CoV-2 variants. The wider study: Intramuscularly, Ad26.COV2.S was given either once or twice, 56 days apart. Study-wide points: Analytic work on TCR breadth and depth might have understated the full extent of total T cell responses.

The CDR3 loop spans 15 amino acids. Trimming took off 8 bases at V and 5 bases at J, with 20 bases between the two ends. Germline CDR1 is MDHEN and CDR2 is SYDVKM. Method: immunoSEQ multiplex PCR; TCRdb's copy keeps in-frame clones and lacks some. The sample contains roughly 460,000 clones, nearly 90% of which appear only once. V usage is TRBV28 and J usage is TRBJ2-3; perhaps D is TRBD1 or TRBD2 (6 bases each). This TCR derives from a person between 18 and 60 years old who received the Ad26.COV2.S COVID-19 vaccine or a placebo. Source: peripheral blood, taken in a trial of Ad26.COV2.S vaccine versus placebo. The CDR3 sequence is CASLSRGQQKDTQYF. The CDR3 coding sequence is TGTGCCAGCCTGAGCCGGGGGCAGCAAAAAGATACGCAGTATTTT.